The 30 T cell receptor gamma chains presented below share a single source sample, sequenced in a study of gamma-delta T cells after stem cell transplantation. TCRdb re-identified clones in the RT-PCR reads via CATT. The sample contains roughly 910 gamma-chain clones, about 31% of which appear only once. The sequenced sample was gamma-delta T cells. All receptors come from a human donor. It is not recorded whose cells these are; they may come from a transplant donor.

This sequence joins TRGV9 and TRGJ1 or TRGJ2. The J gene is absent in TCRdb and was assigned here via DNA matching to germline. Germline CDR1 and CDR2: GITISATS and ISYDGTV (reference sequence). Unmatched junction bases numbered 29, after V lost 5 bases and J lost 10 bases. The CDR3 length is 18 residues. CDR3 in DNA: TGTGCCTTGTGGGGGGTCGTCGGGGAATCTACTCCTCGGGGGAAGAAACTCTTT. Residues: CALWGVVGESTPRGKKLF.

Comment on this clone: This sample includes further DNA sequences coding for the same CDR3. Here the CDR3 DNA reads TGTGCCTTGTGGGTTCGGGAGTTGGGCAAAAAAATCAAGGTATTT. Translated: CALWVRELGKKIKVF. The chain has TRGV9 and TRGJP. The J gene, left out of TCRdb, was set here by checking the DNA against germline. With 5 bases clipped from V and 7 bases from J, the junction kept 5 bases outside the gene matches. In germline, CDR1 is GITISATS, CDR2 ISYDGTV (reference sequence). This CDR3 is built from 15 residues.

This clone is hyperexpanded (1% or more) by share. This sequence joins TRGV9 and TRGJP. TCRdb records no J gene; here it was assigned by comparing the DNA to germline. V trimming: 11 bases; J trimming: 7 bases; junction bases outside the gene matches: 8. Germline V gives CDR1 GITISATS, CDR2 ISYDGTV (reference sequence). The CDR3 has 14 amino acids. The chain's CDR3 is CASRPELGKKIKVF. Written as DNA, the CDR3 is TGTGCCTCACGTCCGGAGTTGGGCAAAAAAATCAAGGTATTT.

This chain uses TRGV2 with TRGJ1 or TRGJ2. The J gene comes from matching the DNA to germline here; TCRdb lacks it. Germline V gene sequence: CDR1 EGSNGY, CDR2 YDSYNSKV. The V gene end was trimmed by 0 bases and the J gene end by 5 bases; junction bases not matched to a gene: 4. The CDR3 spans 13 residues. This CDR3 is CATWDGQDYKKLF. The CDR3, as DNA: TGTGCCACCTGGGACGGGCAAGATTATAAGAAACTCTTT.

Note on this clone: A much larger clone differs by one base, so this may be a read error. The sample carries other DNA sequences with the same CDR3. The chain carries TRGV9 and TRGJP. Here the J gene came from matching the DNA to germline, since TCRdb omits it. CDR1 GITISATS and CDR2 ISYDGTV come from the germline V gene (reference sequence). There are 17 residues in the CDR3. V trimming: 0 bases; J trimming: 7 bases; junction bases outside the gene matches: 6. The CDR3 loop reads CALWEVHLELGKKIKVF. In DNA form, the CDR3 reads TGTGCCTTGTGGGAGGTGCATCTGGAGTTGGGCAAAAAAATCAAGGTATTT.

A few counts support this clone. The V and J genes are TRGV3 and TRGJ1 or TRGJ2. Matching the DNA to germline supplied the J gene, which TCRdb does not give. Germline CDR1 is VTNTFY and CDR2 is YDVSTARD (reference sequence). V was clipped by 0 bases and J by 4 bases; unmatched bases: 6. The CDR3 extends over 14 amino acids. The CDR3 coding sequence is TGTGCCACCTGGGACAGGTACTCCTATTATAAGAAACTCTTT. Translating gives CATWDRYSYYKKLF.

Only a few counts were recorded for this clone. Other DNA sequences in this sample translate to the same CDR3. The gene calls are TRGV9 and TRGJP. TCRdb leaves out the J gene; it was filled in here by matching the DNA to germline. The CDR3 is 17 amino acids. Trimming took 0 bases from V and 2 from J; bases not matched to a gene: 1. In germline, CDR1 is GITISATS, CDR2 ISYDGTV (reference sequence). The CDR3 sequence is CALWEVRQELGKKIKVF. The CDR3 bases are TGTGCCTTGTGGGAGGTGCGGCAAGAGTTGGGCAAAAAAATCAAGGTATTT.

This clone qualifies as large. The sample carries other DNA sequences with the same CDR3. The chain uses TRGV9 and TRGJP. The J gene, missing from TCRdb, was assigned here through DNA to germline matching. V lost 0 bases and J lost 7; bases outside the gene matches: 6. The CDR3 has 17 residues. CDR1 is GITISATS, CDR2 ISYDGTV, per germline (reference sequence). In DNA form, the CDR3 reads TGTGCCTTGTGGGAGGTGCACGGGGAGTTGGGCAAAAAAATCAAGGTATTT. Its translation: CALWEVHGELGKKIKVF.

On this clone: A far larger clone is only one base removed, so a read error is likely. This chain joins TRGV9 and TRGJP. No J segment appears in TCRdb, so it was assigned here by matching the sequence to germline. Per germline, CDR1 GITISATS and CDR2 ISYDGTV (reference sequence). The CDR3 covers 18 residues. DNA of the CDR3: TGTGCCTTGTGGGGGGTGCGGGGGCAAGAGTTGGGCAAAAAAATCAAGGTATTT. Translation: CALWGVRGQELGKKIKVF.

This chain joins TRGV2 and TRGJP2. The J gene is absent in TCRdb and was assigned here via DNA matching to germline. In germline, CDR1 is EGSNGY, CDR2 YDSYNSKV. J lost 6 bases, V lost 0 bases, and 7 bases had no gene match. The length of the CDR3 is 15 residues. CDR3 in amino acids: CATWDGPWGDWIKTF. The DNA for the CDR3 is TGTGCCACCTGGGACGGGCCCTGGGGTGATTGGATCAAGACGTTT.

As for this clone: This specimen includes other DNA sequences encoding the same CDR3. The chain recombines TRGV9 with TRGJP. The J gene, not given by TCRdb, was assigned here from a germline match of the nucleotide sequence. Losses at the gene ends were 2 bases for V and 6 bases for J; bases not matched to a gene: 4. The germline CDR1 and CDR2 sequences are GITISATS and ISYDGTV (reference sequence). The CDR3 runs 16 residues. CDR3 residues: CALWEGGELGKKIKVF. For the CDR3, the DNA is TGTGCCTTGTGGGAGGGCGGAGAGTTGGGCAAAAAAATCAAGGTATTT.

This clone turned up a few times. The chain carries TRGV9 and TRGJP. Here the J gene came from matching the DNA to germline, since TCRdb omits it. Germline CDR1 GITISATS, CDR2 ISYDGTV (reference sequence). V was pared by 0 bases and J by 3 bases, with 5 bases of the junction left unmatched. CDR3 length equals 18 residues. CDR3 sequence reads: CALWEVHLQELGKKIKVF. In DNA, the CDR3 is TGTGCCTTGTGGGAGGTGCACTTGCAAGAGTTGGGCAAAAAAATCAAGGTATTT.

Remarks on this clone: The likely explanation is a read error, given a far larger clone one base away. The sample has other DNA sequences that encode this CDR3 too. The chain is built from TRGV2 and TRGJP2. Here the J gene came from matching the DNA to germline, since TCRdb omits it. The CDR3 spans 14 residues. CDR1 EGSNGY and CDR2 YDSYNSKV come from the germline V gene. This CDR3 reads CATWDGRSDWIKTF. The CDR3 region has the DNA TGCGCCACCTGGGACGGCCGTAGTGATTGGATCAAGACGTTT.

The J gene is TRGJ1 or TRGJ2, the V gene TRGV2. Germline V CDR1 and CDR2: EGSNGY, YDSYNSKV. V was pared by 0 bases and J by 4 bases, with 15 bases of the junction left unmatched. This CDR3 is built from 17 residues. The CDR3 DNA reads TGTGCCACCTGGGACGGGCGGAGTATCTGGGAGTATTATAAGAAACTCTTT. This encodes CATWDGRSIWEYYKKLF.

This chain uses TRGV9 with TRGJP. Since TCRdb gives no J gene, matching the DNA to germline was used here to assign it. The CDR3 extends over 16 amino acids. Germline CDR1 reads GITISATS; CDR2 reads ISYDGTV (reference sequence). V lost 4 bases to trimming and J lost 7 bases; unmatched junction nucleotides: 7. The CDR3 protein is CALWDPGELGKKIKVF. CDR3 nucleotide sequence: TGTGCCTTGTGGGACCCAGGGGAGTTGGGCAAAAAAATCAAGGTATTT.

The chain combines TRGV9 with TRGJP. TCRdb gives no J gene; it was assigned here by matching the DNA to germline. The CDR3 is 18 residues long. The J segment lost 7 bases and the V segment lost 0 bases, leaving 9 bases of the junction unmatched. Germline V lookup: CDR1 GITISATS, CDR2 ISYDGTV (reference sequence). Written as DNA, the CDR3 is TGTGCCTTGTGGGAGGTGCAGAAGTGGGAGTTGGGCAAAAAAATCAAGGTATTT. Its translation is CALWEVQKWELGKKIKVF.

This clone showed up just a few times. The J gene is TRGJP, the V gene TRGV9. As TCRdb names no J gene, one was assigned here on the basis of a DNA match to germline. The CDR3 contains 17 residues. Germline trimming cut 2 bases from V and 4 bases from J; bases unmatched to any gene: 5. CDR1 is GITISATS, CDR2 ISYDGTV, per germline (reference sequence). As DNA, the CDR3 is TGTGCCTTGTGGGAGGCGACACAAGAGTTGGGCAAAAAAATCAAGGTATTT. It yields the protein CALWEATQELGKKIKVF.

Concerning this clone: A much larger clone differs by one base, so this may be a read error. This sequence joins TRGV9 and TRGJP. Because TCRdb records no J gene, it was assigned here through a match of the DNA to germline. There are 18 residues in the CDR3. Germline CDR1 reads GITISATS; CDR2 reads ISYDGTV (reference sequence). Losses at the gene ends were 0 bases for V and 5 bases for J; bases not matched to a gene: 7. The CDR3 DNA sequence: TGTGCCTTGTGGGAGGTGCAAGGCAAAGAGTTGGGCAAAAAAATCAAGGTATTT. Translated, it gives CALWEVQGKELGKKIKVF.

This clone has just a few counts. Other DNA sequences of this sample code for an identical CDR3. V gene TRGV9 combines with J gene TRGJP. The J gene was missing in TCRdb and was found by matching the end of the DNA to germline. Germline V gene sequence: CDR1 GITISATS, CDR2 ISYDGTV (reference sequence). The CDR3 sequence is 16 residues long. V trimming: 3 bases; J trimming: 4 bases; junction bases outside the gene matches: 3. For the CDR3, the DNA is TGTGCCTTGTGGGAGACTCAAGAGTTGGGCAAAAAAATCAAGGTATTT. Amino acids: CALWETQELGKKIKVF.

The CDR3 is CATWDGTIPKTLF. CDR3 DNA sequence: TGTGCCACCTGGGACGGGACGATACCTAAGACACTCTTT. J gene calling gave no result, while the V gene is TRGV2. Looked up from germline, CDR1 is EGSNGY and CDR2 is YDSYNSKV. This CDR3 has 13 amino acids.

Judged by abundance, this clone is large. This chain uses TRGV9 with TRGJ1 or TRGJ2. Here the J gene came from matching the DNA to germline, since TCRdb omits it. J lost 9 bases, V lost 3 bases, and 11 bases had no gene match. Germline-derived CDR1 and CDR2 are GITISATS and ISYDGTV (reference sequence). The CDR3 length is 13 residues. CDR3 DNA sequence: TGTGCCTTGTGGGAGCCAACCCCCCTTAAGAAACTCTTT. The encoded protein is CALWEPTPLKKLF.

This clone was observed once. A far larger clone is one nucleotide away, so this likely arose from a read error. No DNA is shown, since the ends of the CDR3 on it are uncertain; the CDR3 is the one TCRdb lists. Called V gene: TRGV3; the J gene was not called. Both ends counted, the CDR3 spans 34 residues. Germline V gene sequence: CDR1 VTNTFY, CDR2 YDVSTARD (reference sequence). The CDR3 loop reads CAARPLLRPFIIRNSLAVEQHLLSQVSIGRIQHF.

This clone was recorded once. The J segment was not called; the V segment is TRGV9. The germline V gene encodes CDR1 GITISATS and CDR2 ISYDGTV (reference sequence). The CDR3 has 17 amino acids. CDR3 region: CALWEVPPELGKKIRVF. The CDR3 coding sequence is TGTGCCTTGTGGGAGGTCCCCCCAGAGTTGGGCAAAAAAATCAGGGTATTT.

This clone was detected a few times. This chain connects TRGV2 to TRGJ1 or TRGJ2. TCRdb leaves out the J gene; it was filled in here by matching the DNA to germline. The junction had 8 bases not matched to a gene; V was cut back by 3 bases and J by 12 bases. The CDR3 sequence is 11 residues long. Germline CDR1 reads EGSNGY; CDR2 reads YDSYNSKV. The CDR3, as DNA: TGTGCCACCTGGGACTTGTTGGGGAAACTCTTT. Its translation is CATWDLLGKLF.

V gene TRGV9 combines with J gene TRGJP. The J gene was not available in TCRdb and was assigned here by matching the DNA to germline segments. Unmatched junction bases numbered 6, after V lost 4 bases and J lost 6 bases. Germline V gene lookup returns CDR1 GITISATS and CDR2 ISYDGTV (reference sequence). CDR3 length equals 16 residues. This chain's CDR3 is CALWDQRELGKKIKVF. CDR3 DNA sequence: TGTGCCTTGTGGGACCAGCGAGAGTTGGGCAAAAAAATCAAGGTATTT.

This clone is labeled large. Other DNA variants within this sample encode the same CDR3. The chain couples TRGV9 to TRGJP. TCRdb records no J gene; here it was assigned by comparing the DNA to germline. The ends lost 1 base at V and 4 bases at J; junction bases unmatched: 4. Germline assignment: CDR1 GITISATS and CDR2 ISYDGTV (reference sequence). This CDR3 is built from 17 residues. The CDR3 DNA reads TGTGCCTTGTGGGAGGTCCTTCAAGAGTTGGGCAAAAAAATCAAGGTATTT. Translation gives CALWEVLQELGKKIKVF.

With respect to this clone: Additional DNA sequences in this sample encode the identical CDR3. This chain links TRGV9 with TRGJP. TCRdb records no J gene; here it was assigned by comparing the DNA to germline. V lost 2 bases to trimming and J lost 6 bases; unmatched junction nucleotides: 4. CDR1 is GITISATS, CDR2 ISYDGTV, per germline (reference sequence). The CDR3 covers 16 residues. This chain's CDR3 is CALWEARELGKKIKVF. The CDR3 region has the DNA TGTGCCTTGTGGGAGGCCCGAGAGTTGGGCAAAAAAATCAAGGTATTT.

This sequence joins TRGV9 and TRGJ1 or TRGJ2. The J gene comes from matching the DNA to germline here; TCRdb lacks it. The length of the CDR3 is 11 residues. The J segment lost 12 bases and the V segment lost 0 bases, leaving 5 bases of the junction unmatched. CDR1 GITISATS and CDR2 ISYDGTV come from the germline V gene (reference sequence). The DNA of the CDR3 is TGTGCCTTGTGGGAGGTGCAAAGGAAACTCTTT. It encodes CALWEVQRKLF.

Comments on this clone: With a much larger clone just one base away, this may be a read error. Other DNA sequences in this specimen translate into the identical CDR3. In DNA, the CDR3 is TGTGCCTTGTGGGAGGTGCACCTGGAGTTGGGCAAAAAAATTAAGGTATTT. Translated: CALWEVHLELGKKIKVF. No J gene was assigned, while the V gene was called as TRGV9. Germline CDR1 is GITISATS and CDR2 is ISYDGTV (reference sequence). The CDR3 spans 17 residues.

For this clone: The sample holds other DNA sequences that translate to the same CDR3. Written as DNA, the CDR3 is TGTGCCTTGTGGGAGGAGGGAGAGTTGGGCAAAAAAATCAAGGTATTT. It translates to CALWEEGELGKKIKVF. The chain uses TRGV9 and TRGJP. TCRdb leaves out the J gene; it was filled in here by matching the DNA to germline. Unmatched junction bases numbered 4, after V lost 2 bases and J lost 6 bases. The CDR3 covers 16 residues. Germline V gene data show CDR1 as GITISATS and CDR2 as ISYDGTV (reference sequence).